These 2 T cell receptor beta chains originate from one sample sequenced in a study of blood T cell repertoires in COVID-19. Profiled with immunoSEQ multiplex PCR; TCRdb holds only in-frame clones, not every one. The profile shows over 200,000 clones, around 90% of them singletons. Material: peripheral blood. All receptors derive from a human donor in a cohort sampled during active COVID-19.

V gene TRBV4-1 combines with J gene TRBJ2-5; 11 positions match TRBD1. The junction had 9 bases not matched to a gene; V was cut back by 4 bases and J by 5 bases. This CDR3 is built from 16 residues. Germline-derived CDR1 and CDR2 are MGHRA and YSYEKL. This CDR3 reads CASSPDGTGGMETQYF. CDR3 in DNA: TGCGCCAGCAGCCCGGACGGGACAGGGGGAATGGAGACCCAGTACTTC.

This chain joins TRBV6-2 or TRBV6-3 and TRBJ1-2, with 7 bases that match TRBD1. The CDR3 runs to 14 residues. CDR1 and CDR2 (germline): MNHEY, SVGEGT. V lost 1 base and J lost 7; bases outside the gene matches: 6. DNA of the CDR3: TGTGCCAGCAGTTACTTAGGGGACAGTGGTGGCTACACCTTC. Its protein is CASSYLGDSGGYTF.